These 22 T cell receptor beta chains were all obtained from the same sample, sequenced in a study of shared clonotypes between healthy human individuals. Assay: immunoSEQ multiplex PCR; the TCRdb copy retains only in-frame clones and omits some. Of 2.3 million or so clones listed, roughly 93% are singletons. The sample taken for sequencing was naive CD4+ T cells from PBMCs. Subset described: CD45RA+ positively selected. The receptors here all came from a man younger than 35 in good health. Some clones in this sample may be carry-over from other donors' samples.

This clone was seen once. The chain recombines TRBV27 with TRBJ2-3, with 10 bases matching TRBD1. V was pared by 6 bases and J by 2 bases, with 8 bases of the junction left unmatched. Germline V lookup: CDR1 MNHEY, CDR2 SMNVEV (reference sequence). This CDR3 has 16 amino acids. The CDR3 here is CASSARDRGFTDTQYF. The CDR3 DNA reads TGTGCCAGCAGCGCGAGGGACAGGGGATTCACAGATACGCAGTATTTT.

The V call is TRBV19, the J call TRBJ1-1; 7 bases align to TRBD1. Germline V gene data show CDR1 as LNHDA and CDR2 as SQIVND (reference sequence). The CDR3 contains 13 residues. J lost 4 bases, V lost 9 bases, and 8 bases had no gene match. Written as DNA, the CDR3 is TGTGCCAGCTCCAGGGGGTCTGGCACTGAAGCTTTCTTT. Its translation is CASSRGSGTEAFF.

The chain uses TRBV5-1 and TRBJ2-1, with unresolved D. The CDR3 contains 16 residues. Trimming shortened V by 4 bases and J by 3 bases, and 17 bases separated the two germline ends. Germline V gene sequence: CDR1 SGHRS, CDR2 YFSETQ. This chain's CDR3 is CASSPRSSNLYNEQFF. CDR3 coding DNA: TGCGCCAGCAGCCCACGGAGCTCGAACCTCTACAATGAGCAGTTCTTC.

The J gene is TRBJ2-5, the V gene TRBV7-7; 7 bases are a match to TRBD1. Germline CDR1 is SSHAT and CDR2 is FNYEAQ (reference sequence). Unmatched junction bases numbered 9, after V lost 5 bases and J lost 3 bases. This CDR3 contains 15 residues. CDR3 nucleotide sequence: TGTGCCAGCAGCATAAACCTGGGACAGAAAGAGACCCAGTACTTC. Translation gives CASSINLGQKETQYF.

This chain connects TRBV7-9 to TRBJ2-2; the D gene is possibly TRBD2 (6 bases). Germline V gives CDR1 SEHNR, CDR2 FQNEAQ (reference sequence). Deletions cut 3 bases from V and 5 bases from J, with 10 bases between. This CDR3 is built from 14 residues. The CDR3 nucleotides read TGTGCCAGCAGCTTGTTACTAGCTACCGGGGAGCTGTTTTTT. Translation gives CASSLLLATGELFF.

The CDR3 nucleotides are TGTGCCAGCAGCTTCACCGGGACTAGCGGGCACAATGAGCAGTTCTTC. It codes for CASSFTGTSGHNEQFF. The chain combines TRBV11-3 with TRBJ2-1, with 12 bases fitting TRBD2. The V segment lost 3 bases and the J segment 5 bases; nucleotides outside the gene matches: 5. Germline lookup yields CDR1 SGHNT and CDR2 YENEEA. The CDR3 has 16 amino acids.

This chain uses TRBV27 with TRBJ1-4; a possible D gene is TRBD1 (5 bases). V lost 2 bases and J lost 7, with 11 bases in between. The CDR3 is 14 amino acids. Germline V gene sequence: CDR1 MNHEY, CDR2 SMNVEV (reference sequence). In nucleotides, the CDR3 is TGTGCCAGCAGTTTAGATGGACACCGTGAAAAACTGTTTTTT. It encodes CASSLDGHREKLFF. Variable domain in full (rest from reference TRBV27 and TRBJ1-4): EAQVTQNPRYLITVTGKKLTVTCSQNMNHEYMSWYRQDPGLGLRQIYYSMNVEVTDKGDVPEGYKVSRKEKRNFPLILESPSPNQTSLYFCASSLDGHREKLFFGSGTQLSVL.

The chain carries TRBV7-9 and TRBJ2-1; a weak D match, TRBD2 (5 bases). Germline assignment: CDR1 SEHNR and CDR2 FQNEAQ (reference sequence). V was shortened by 3 bases and J by 8 bases, with 14 bases between the two germline ends. CDR3 length equals 14 residues. The DNA for the CDR3 is TGTGCCAGCAGCTTGACTAAATCCCGGGATGAGCAGTTCTTC. It encodes CASSLTKSRDEQFF.

The chain links TRBV7-2 to TRBJ2-7; 11 bases align to TRBD1. J gave up 3 bases and V 4 bases, and 5 bases lay outside the gene matches. Germline CDR1 is SGHTA and CDR2 is FQGNSA. This CDR3 contains 15 residues. The CDR3 nucleotides are TGTGCCAGCAGCTCTCGGGACAGGGGGGGCTACGAGCAGTACTTC. Amino acid sequence: CASSSRDRGGYEQYF.

The CDR3 loop is CASSAALSYNEQFF. The DNA for the CDR3 is TGTGCCAGCTCTGCGGCTCTCTCCTACAATGAGCAGTTCTTC. The V call is TRBV6-1, the J call TRBJ2-1, with no clear D. The CDR3 consists of 14 residues. Germline loops: CDR1 MNHNS, CDR2 SASEGT. Trimming removed 8 bases from V and 0 bases from J, with 11 bases in between.

This rearrangement joins TRBV4-2 to TRBJ2-5; 7 bases fit TRBD2. Germline trimming cut 2 bases from V and 0 bases from J; bases unmatched to any gene: 15. The CDR3 length is 19 residues. Germline lookup yields CDR1 LGHNA and CDR2 YNFKEQ. Here the CDR3 DNA reads TGTGCCAGCAGCCAAATCGTGCTGGCCGGCGGGAGAGACCAAGAGACCCAGTACTTC. Protein sequence: CASSQIVLAGGRDQETQYF.

This clone was counted a single time. V and J are TRBV29-1 and TRBJ2-5, with D possibly being TRBD1 (6 bases). The CDR3 is 13 residues long. Germline values: CDR1 SQVTM, CDR2 ANQGSEA. Trimming stripped 6 bases from V and 5 bases from J, with 16 bases between. This chain's CDR3 is CSVEQGGTETQYF. CDR3 nucleotides: TGCAGCGTCGAACAGGGTGGGACGGAGACCCAGTACTTC.

The chain has TRBV7-9 and TRBJ1-2; D gene uncertain. Looked up from germline, CDR1 is SEHNR and CDR2 is FQNEAQ (reference sequence). Trimming took off 1 base at V and 5 bases at J, with 17 bases between the two ends. This CDR3 is built from 16 residues. The CDR3 protein is CASSLGGWRDGYGYTF. In nucleotides, the CDR3 is TGTGCCAGCAGCTTAGGTGGCTGGAGGGATGGGTATGGCTACACCTTC.

V gene TRBV7-2 combines with J gene TRBJ2-3; possible D gene TRBD1, 7 bases. Trimming left V 5 bases short and J 3 bases short, with 15 bases between. The germline V gene encodes CDR1 SGHTA and CDR2 FQGNSA. CDR3 length: 15 amino acids. The CDR3 protein is CASSRTRGATDTQYF. CDR3 in DNA: TGTGCCAGCAGCCGGACCAGGGGGGCGACAGATACGCAGTATTTT.

This sequence joins TRBV5-4 and TRBJ2-5, with TRBD1 as a possible D gene (6 bases). The CDR3 has 13 amino acids. Germline V gene sequence: CDR1 SGHNT, CDR2 YYREEE (reference sequence). V was pared by 6 bases and J by 4 bases, with 13 bases between. This CDR3 reads CASTVQGSETQYF. In DNA, the CDR3 is TGTGCCAGCACCGTGCAGGGGTCAGAGACCCAGTACTTC.

This clone came up once. CDR3 residues: CASSLARQGNEQFF. For the CDR3, the DNA is TGTGCCAGCAGCTTAGCCAGGCAGGGCAATGAGCAGTTCTTC. This rearrangement joins TRBV7-2 to TRBJ2-1; D is possibly TRBD1 (5 bases). The V gene's germline CDR1 is SGHTA and CDR2 FQGNSA. The germline V and J ends were trimmed by 0 bases and 6 bases, with 9 bases remaining between them. This CDR3 has 14 residues. Using reference TRBV7-2 and TRBJ2-1 for the parts outside the CDR3, the full variable domain is GAGVSQSPSNKVTEKGKDVELRCDPISGHTALYWYRQSLGQGLEFLIYFQGNSAPDKSGLPSDRFSAERTGGSVSTLTIQRTQQEDSAVYLCASSLARQGNEQFFGPGTRLTVL.

This clone was counted a single time. This sample also contains other DNA sequences that code for the same CDR3. The chain employs TRBV5-1 and TRBJ1-4; D is unclear. The CDR3 spans 14 residues. Germline V CDR1 and CDR2: SGHRS, YFSETQ. V was trimmed by 1 base and J by 2 bases, leaving 6 bases between them. CDR3 residues: CASSLSGTNEKLFF. The CDR3 nucleotides read TGCGCCAGCAGCTTGTCCGGGACTAATGAAAAACTGTTTTTT.

With respect to this clone: This sample also contains other DNA sequences that code for the same CDR3. The chain couples TRBV9 to TRBJ1-1, with D possibly being TRBD1 (5 bases). V shed 4 bases and J shed 5 bases, with 18 bases lying between them. Germline V CDR1 and CDR2: SGDLS, YYNGEE. The CDR3 contains 15 residues. The CDR3 sequence: CASSPRGQGGTEAFF. CDR3 DNA: TGTGCCAGCAGCCCACGTGGGCAGGGAGGGACTGAAGCTTTCTTT.

The chain joins TRBV5-1 to TRBJ2-2, with a weak D call TRBD1 (6 bases). Deletions cut 0 bases from V and 3 bases from J, with 9 bases between. Looked up from germline, CDR1 is SGHRS and CDR2 is YFSETQ. The CDR3 runs to 15 residues. CDR3 sequence (DNA): TGCGCCAGCAGCTTGGTTCAGGGGTACACCGGGGAGCTGTTTTTT. Protein sequence: CASSLVQGYTGELFF.

The chain recombines TRBV7-8 with TRBJ2-3; 8 bases match TRBD1. J was trimmed by 2 bases and V by 6 bases; bases with no gene match: 10. Germline V gene lookup returns CDR1 SGHVS and CDR2 FQNEAQ. This CDR3 has 16 residues. CDR3 DNA sequence: TGTGCCAGCAGACAACGACAGGGGCCCCTCACAGATACGCAGTATTTT. Amino acids: CASRQRQGPLTDTQYF.

The rearrangement joins TRBV9 to TRBJ2-3; 9 bases align to TRBD2. This CDR3 is 18 amino acids long. In germline, CDR1 is SGDLS, CDR2 YYNGEE. After removal of 4 bases from V and 3 bases from J, the junction contained 15 bases not matched to a gene. CDR3 DNA: TGTGCCAGCAGCCCCCAGGGCGGGAGGGCCTCAGCGACAGATACGCAGTATTTT. It yields the protein CASSPQGGRASATDTQYF.

This chain connects TRBV5-6 to TRBJ1-1; unclear D gene. V was clipped by 3 bases and J by 1 base, with 13 bases between them. The germline gives CDR1 SGHDT, CDR2 YYEEEE. The CDR3 sequence is 15 residues long. The CDR3 DNA is TGTGCCAGCAGCTCCCGGGTAGGCGGGAACACTGAAGCTTTCTTT. Amino acids: CASSSRVGGNTEAFF.